Reported below is one TCR beta chain. This sample is part of a study of OX40 agonist ivuxolimab in advanced cancers. The repertoire was sequenced with immunoSEQ multiplex PCR; TCRdb's copy has only in-frame clones and lacks some. The sample carries about 82,000 clones, roughly 92% recorded once. This CDR3 has 14 amino acids. The germline V gene encodes CDR1 ENHRY and CDR2 SYGVKD. V shed 3 bases and J shed 5 bases, with 13 bases lying between them. The specimen comprised CD4+ or CD8+ T cells sorted from blood, sampled in a trial of the OX40 agonist ivuxolimab. This sequence originates from an adult with an advanced solid tumor such as melanoma, head and neck, liver or kidney cancer. The chain combines TRBV10-3 with TRBJ2-5; tentatively, D is TRBD1 (5 bases). CDR3 in amino acids: CAISEPTGRETQYF. CDR3 DNA: TGTGCCATCAGTGAACCAACAGGACGGGAGACCCAGTACTTC.